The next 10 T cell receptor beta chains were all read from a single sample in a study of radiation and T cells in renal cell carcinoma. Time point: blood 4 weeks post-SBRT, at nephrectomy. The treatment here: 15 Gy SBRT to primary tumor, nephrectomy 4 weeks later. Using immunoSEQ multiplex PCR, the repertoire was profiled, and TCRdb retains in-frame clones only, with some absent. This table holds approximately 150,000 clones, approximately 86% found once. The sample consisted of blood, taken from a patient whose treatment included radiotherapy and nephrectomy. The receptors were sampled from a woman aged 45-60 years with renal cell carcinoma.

In DNA form, the CDR3 reads TGCAGTGCTAGTGGGGAGGAGACCCAGTACTTC. Translated: CSASGEETQYF. The chain recombines TRBV20-1 with TRBJ2-5; TRBD2 might be the D (5 bases). CDR1 is DFQATT, CDR2 SNEGSKA, per germline (reference sequence). CDR3 length: 11 amino acids. V was trimmed by 3 bases and J by 5 bases, leaving 7 bases between them.

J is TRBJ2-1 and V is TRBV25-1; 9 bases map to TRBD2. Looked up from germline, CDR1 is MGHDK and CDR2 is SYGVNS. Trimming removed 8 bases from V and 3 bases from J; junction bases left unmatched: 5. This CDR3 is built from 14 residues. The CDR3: CASGRGGNYNEQFF. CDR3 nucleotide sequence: TGTGCCAGCGGGCGGGGGGGAAACTACAATGAGCAGTTCTTC.

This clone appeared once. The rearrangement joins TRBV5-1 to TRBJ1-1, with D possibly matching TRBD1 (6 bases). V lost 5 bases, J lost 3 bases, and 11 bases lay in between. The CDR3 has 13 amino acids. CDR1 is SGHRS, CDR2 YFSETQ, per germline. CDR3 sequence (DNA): TGCGCCAGCAGGCCAGAGGGGGACACTGAAGCTTTCTTT. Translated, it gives CASRPEGDTEAFF. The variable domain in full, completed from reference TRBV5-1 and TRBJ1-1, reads KAGVTQTPRYLIKTRGQQVTLSCSPISGHRSVSWYQQTPGQGLQFLFEYFSETQRNKGNFPGRFSGRQFSNSRSEMNVSTLELGDSALYLCASRPEGDTEAFFGQGTRLTVV.

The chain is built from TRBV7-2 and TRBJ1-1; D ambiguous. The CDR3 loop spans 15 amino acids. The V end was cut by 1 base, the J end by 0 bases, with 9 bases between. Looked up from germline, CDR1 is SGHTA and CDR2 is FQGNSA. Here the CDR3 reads CASSLDTALNTEAFF. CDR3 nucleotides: TGTGCCAGCAGCTTAGACACAGCCCTGAACACTGAAGCTTTCTTT.

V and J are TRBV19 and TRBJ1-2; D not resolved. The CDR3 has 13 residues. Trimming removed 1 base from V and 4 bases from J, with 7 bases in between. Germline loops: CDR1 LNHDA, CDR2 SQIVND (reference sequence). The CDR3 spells CASSIGRLYGYTF. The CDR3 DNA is TGTGCCAGTAGTATAGGTCGACTCTATGGCTACACCTTC.

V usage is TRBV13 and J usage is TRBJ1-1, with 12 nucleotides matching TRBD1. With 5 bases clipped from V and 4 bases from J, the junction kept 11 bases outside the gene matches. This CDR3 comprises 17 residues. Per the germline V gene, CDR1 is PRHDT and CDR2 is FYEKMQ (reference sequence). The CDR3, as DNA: TGTGCCAGCAGCCTCGAAGAGGGACAGGGGGCGATCACTGAAGCTTTCTTT. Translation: CASSLEEGQGAITEAFF. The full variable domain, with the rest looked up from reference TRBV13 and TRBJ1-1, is AAGVIQSPRHLIKEKRETATLKCYPIPRHDTVYWYQQGPGQDPQFLISFYEKMQSDKGSIPDRFSAQQFSDYHSELNMSSLELGDSALYFCASSLEEGQGAITEAFFGQGTRLTVV.

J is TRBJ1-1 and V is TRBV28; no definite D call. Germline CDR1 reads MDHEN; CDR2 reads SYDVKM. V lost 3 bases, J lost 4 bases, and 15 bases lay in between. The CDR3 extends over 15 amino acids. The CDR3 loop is CASSFWTSGFTEAFF. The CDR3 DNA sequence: TGTGCCAGCAGTTTTTGGACCTCTGGGTTCACTGAAGCTTTCTTT.

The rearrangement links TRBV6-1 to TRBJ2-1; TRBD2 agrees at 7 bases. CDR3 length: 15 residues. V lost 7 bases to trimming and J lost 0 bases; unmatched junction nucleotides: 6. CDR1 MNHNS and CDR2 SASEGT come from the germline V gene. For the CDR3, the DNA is TGTGCCAGCAAGTTGGGGAGGGGCTCCTACAATGAGCAGTTCTTC. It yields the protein CASKLGRGSYNEQFF.

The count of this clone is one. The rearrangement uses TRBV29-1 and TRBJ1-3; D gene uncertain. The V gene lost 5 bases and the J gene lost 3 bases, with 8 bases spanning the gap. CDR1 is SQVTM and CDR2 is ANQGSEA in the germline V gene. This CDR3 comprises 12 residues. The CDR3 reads CSVNLGGNTIYF. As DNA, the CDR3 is TGCAGCGTTAACCTAGGTGGAAACACCATATATTTT.

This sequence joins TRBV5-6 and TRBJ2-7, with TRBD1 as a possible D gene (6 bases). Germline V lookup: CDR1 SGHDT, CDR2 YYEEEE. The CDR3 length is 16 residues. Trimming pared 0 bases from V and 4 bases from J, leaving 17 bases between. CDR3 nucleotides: TGTGCCAGCAGCTTGGTTGTAGAAAGGGGGAGATACGAGCAGTACTTC. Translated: CASSLVVERGRYEQYF.